The clone carrying this T cell receptor (beta chain) was seen only a few times. The antigen remains undetermined. TCRdb ran MiXCR on the 5' RACE reads and lists one entry per CDR3 protein. Among under 450,000 distinct CDR3 sequences listed, 23% were seen once. This CDR3 has 14 residues. Per germline, CDR1 DFQATT and CDR2 SNEGSKA (reference sequence). J gave up 4 bases and V 0 bases, and 4 bases lay outside the gene matches. The sample belongs to a study of T-cell memory formation after mild COVID-19. The overall study: The study found TCR clusters largely donor specific. Points from the study as a whole: Among CD4+ contracting clones, most were CM and EM, and CD8+ ones EMRA.

This TCR was recovered from an adult woman who had mild COVID-19 (a few samples of this study predate the infection). Cell type and time point are not known. The material sequenced was PBMCs or a T cell subset sorted from them (not recorded which). V gene TRBV20-1 combines with J gene TRBJ2-3, with 7 bases fitting TRBD2. CDR3 DNA sequence: TGCAGTGCTAGAGATTTGGCGGGAGCAGATACGCAGTATTTT. This encodes CSARDLAGADTQYF.